This TCR beta chain is drawn from a study of shared clonotypes between healthy human individuals. Study-level findings and limits: Blood alone was sampled, and tissue repertoires likely differ.

V shed 4 bases and J shed 0 bases, with 20 bases lying between them. There are 18 residues in the CDR3. Germline CDR1 is SGHRS and CDR2 is YFSETQ. CD45RA-negative memory and CD45RA+ naive subsets were split from the CD4+ cells. Note on this clone: Its specificity is unknown.

The authors loaded about 0.2 ug DNA, about 30,000 T cell genomes, into sorted-subset replicate PCRs. Here immunoSEQ multiplex PCR was the method, and the copy in TCRdb shows in-frame clones only, minus some. The table records roughly 1 million clones, roughly 74% of them present only once. The TCR was taken from a man aged 18 to 29 in good health. Some clones in this sample may be carry-over from other donors' samples. The sample comprised memory CD4+ T cells from PBMCs. Subset here: CD45RA-negative fraction. The gene calls are TRBV5-1 and TRBJ1-3, with unresolved D. This CDR3 is CASSPRPITFSSGNTIYF. The DNA for the CDR3 is TGCGCCAGCAGCCCAAGGCCCATTACCTTTAGCTCTGGAAACACCATATATTTT.